This T cell receptor (beta chain) is from a study of T cell responses to AZD1222 COVID-19 vaccine. Some clones are missing from TCRdb's copy, which holds only in-frame ones; the method was immunoSEQ multiplex PCR. The sample lists under 140,000 clones, around 93% seen once, with about 7.8% in the top ten. Germline assignment: CDR1 LNHNV and CDR2 YYDKDF (reference sequence). V gave up 3 bases and J gave up 4 bases; unmatched junction bases: 3. This CDR3 has 14 residues. The chain employs TRBV15 and TRBJ1-2; 9 bases align to TRBD1. The TCR comes from an adult in good health. Sequences were derived from peripheral blood, sampled on day 0 of AZD1222 vaccination. The CDR3 bases are TGTGCCACCAGCAGGGACAGGGGTAGCTATGGCTACACCTTC. Protein: CATSRDRGSYGYTF. Drawing the rest from reference TRBV15 and TRBJ1-2, the complete variable domain is DAMVIQNPRYQVTQFGKPVTLSCSQTLNHNVMYWYQQKSSQAPKLLFHYYDKDFNNEADTPDNFQSRRPNTSFCFLDIRSPGLGDTAMYLCATSRDRGSYGYTFGSGTRLTVV.